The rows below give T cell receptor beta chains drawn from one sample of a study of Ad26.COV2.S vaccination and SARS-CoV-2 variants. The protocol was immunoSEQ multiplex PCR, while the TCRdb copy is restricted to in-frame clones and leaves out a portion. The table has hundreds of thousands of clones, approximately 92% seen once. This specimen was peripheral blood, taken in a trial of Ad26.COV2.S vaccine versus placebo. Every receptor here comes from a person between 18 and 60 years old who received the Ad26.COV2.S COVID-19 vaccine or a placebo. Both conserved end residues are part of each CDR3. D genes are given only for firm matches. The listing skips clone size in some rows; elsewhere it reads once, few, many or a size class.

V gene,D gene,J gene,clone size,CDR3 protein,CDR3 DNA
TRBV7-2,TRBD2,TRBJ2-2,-,CASSATSGGYTGELFF,TGTGCCAGCAGCGCGACTAGCGGGGGTTACACCGGGGAGCTGTTTTTT
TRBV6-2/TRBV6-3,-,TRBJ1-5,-,CASSWGLGSNQPQHF,TGTGCCAGCAGTTGGGGGTTAGGGAGCAATCAGCCCCAGCATTTT
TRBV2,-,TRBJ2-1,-,CASSEALRGIPYNEQFF,TGTGCCAGCAGTGAAGCCCTCAGGGGAATCCCCTACAATGAGCAGTTCTTC
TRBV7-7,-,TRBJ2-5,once,CASSPPGGVGGETQYF,TGTGCTAGCAGCCCCCCTGGAGGTGTGGGTGGAGAGACCCAGTACTTC
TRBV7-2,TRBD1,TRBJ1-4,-,CASSQDRGQEKLFF,TGTGCCAGCAGCCAAGACAGGGGGCAAGAAAAACTGTTTTTT
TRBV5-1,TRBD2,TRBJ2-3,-,CASSSGTSGGATDTQYF,TGCGCCAGCAGCTCCGGGACTAGCGGGGGGGCCACAGATACGCAGTATTTT
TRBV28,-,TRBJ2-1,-,CASSFRSQGRGYNEQFF,TGTGCCAGCAGTTTCCGGTCCCAGGGTAGGGGCTACAATGAGCAGTTCTTC
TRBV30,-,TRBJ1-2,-,CAWSGQLIVGYTF,TGTGCCTGGAGTGGTCAGCTGATAGTGGGCTACACCTTC
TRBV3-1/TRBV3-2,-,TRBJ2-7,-,CASSQAYEQYF,TGTGCCAGCAGCCAAGCCTACGAGCAGTACTTC
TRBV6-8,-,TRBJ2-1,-,CASSYLRTRLMNEQFF,TGTGCCAGCAGTTACTTAAGGACTCGCCTCATGAATGAGCAGTTCTTC
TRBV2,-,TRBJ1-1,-,CASSGRDQNTEAFF,TGTGCCAGCAGTGGCCGGGACCAGAACACTGAAGCTTTCTTT
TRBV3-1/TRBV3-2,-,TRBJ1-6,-,CASSQDWQEGGVRSPLHF,TGTGCCAGCAGCCAAGATTGGCAGGAAGGGGGAGTAAGATCACCCCTCCACTTT
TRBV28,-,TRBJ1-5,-,CASSQGAQPQHF,TGTGCCAGCAGTCAGGGAGCCCAGCCCCAGCATTTT
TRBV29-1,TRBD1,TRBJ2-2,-,CSVEYQGDTGELFF,TGCAGCGTTGAATACCAGGGGGACACCGGGGAGCTGTTTTTT
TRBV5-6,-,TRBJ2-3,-,CSGSSAGTDTQYF,TGTTCCGGGAGTTCTGCGGGAACAGATACGCAGTATTTT
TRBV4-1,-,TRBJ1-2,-,CASSQVHVLAFYTF,TGCGCCAGCAGCCAAGTTCATGTTTTGGCGTTCTACACCTTC
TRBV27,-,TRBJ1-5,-,CASSLLQGSQPQHF,TGTGCCAGCAGTTTGTTGCAGGGATCTCAGCCCCAGCATTTT
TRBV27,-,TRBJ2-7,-,CASSLSLRSYEQYF,TGTGCCAGCAGTTTATCGCTCAGAAGCTACGAGCAGTACTTC
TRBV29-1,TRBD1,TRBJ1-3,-,CSARTGSGNTIYF,TGCAGCGCACGGACAGGGTCGGGAAACACCATATATTTT
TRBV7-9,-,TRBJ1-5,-,CASSLEGGGNQPQHF,TGTGCCAGCAGCTTAGAAGGGGGGGGCAATCAGCCCCAGCATTTT
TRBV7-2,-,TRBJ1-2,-,CASSSAGSIYGYTF,TGTGCCAGCAGCTCAGCAGGGTCGATCTATGGCTACACCTTC
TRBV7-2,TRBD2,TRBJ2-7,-,CASSLAVSGGYEQYF,TGTGCCAGCAGCTTAGCGGTTAGCGGGGGGTACGAGCAGTACTTC
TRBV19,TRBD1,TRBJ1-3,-,CASSPQQGYGNTIYF,TGTGCCAGTAGTCCCCAACAGGGGTACGGAAACACCATATATTTT
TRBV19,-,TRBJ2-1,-,CASSNGRPYNEQFF,TGTGCCAGTAGTAACGGACGGCCTTACAATGAGCAGTTCTTC
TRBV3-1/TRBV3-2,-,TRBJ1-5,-,CASSYGGNSNQPQHF,TGTGCCAGCAGCTACGGGGGGAATAGCAATCAGCCCCAGCATTTT
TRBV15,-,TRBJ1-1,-,CATRQPAKAGEAFF,TGTGCCACCCGCCAACCAGCTAAGGCGGGTGAAGCTTTCTTT
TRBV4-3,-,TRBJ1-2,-,CASSQDPGQGYGYTF,TGCGCCAGCAGCCAAGATCCAGGGCAGGGGTATGGCTACACCTTC
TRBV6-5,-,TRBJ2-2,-,CASLEPNTGELFF,TGTGCCAGCCTTGAACCGAACACCGGGGAGCTGTTTTTT
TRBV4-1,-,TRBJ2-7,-,CASSQETVGVGGRYEQYF,TGCGCCAGCAGCCAAGAAACGGTCGGCGTGGGGGGGCGGTACGAGCAGTACTTC
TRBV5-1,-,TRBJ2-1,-,CASSLVYNEQFF,TGCGCCAGCAGCTTGGTCTACAATGAGCAGTTCTTC
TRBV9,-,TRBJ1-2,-,CASSVVPNDGYTF,TGTGCCAGCAGCGTGGTTCCAAATGACGGCTACACCTTC
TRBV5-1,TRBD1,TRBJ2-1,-,CASSFTGTGYISGYYNEQFF,TGCGCCAGCAGCTTCACCGGGACAGGGTACATATCAGGGTATTACAATGAGCAGTTCTTC
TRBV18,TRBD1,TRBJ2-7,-,CASSPSGTGLEQYF,TGTGCCAGCTCACCATCCGGGACAGGGCTAGAGCAGTACTTC
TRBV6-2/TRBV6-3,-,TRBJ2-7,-,CASSYSKADNSYEQYF,TGTGCCAGCAGTTACTCGAAGGCAGATAACTCCTACGAGCAGTACTTC
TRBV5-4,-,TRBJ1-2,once,CASSSYSGGIYGYTF,TGTGCCAGCAGCTCATACTCGGGGGGGATCTATGGCTACACCTTC
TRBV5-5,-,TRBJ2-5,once,CASSLGLETQYF,TGTGCCAGCAGCTTGGGGCTAGAGACCCAGTACTTC
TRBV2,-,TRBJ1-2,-,CASSEAGAYYGYTF,TGTGCCAGCAGTGAAGCGGGGGCCTACTATGGCTACACCTTC
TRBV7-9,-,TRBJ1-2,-,CASSLYSYGYTF,TGTGCCAGCAGCTTGTACTCCTATGGCTACACCTTC
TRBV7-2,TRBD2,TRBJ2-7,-,CASSIIAGGPHEQYF,TGTGCCAGCAGCATAATAGCGGGGGGGCCACACGAGCAGTACTTC
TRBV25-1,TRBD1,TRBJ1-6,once,CASSGQGANSYNSPLHF,TGTGCCAGCAGTGGACAGGGGGCGAACTCCTATAATTCACCCCTCCACTTT
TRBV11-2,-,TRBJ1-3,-,CASSPQAGNTIYF,TGTGCCAGCAGCCCCCAGGCTGGAAACACCATATATTTT